The rows below give T cell receptor beta chains drawn from one sample of a study of somatic mutations in cytotoxic T cells in rheumatoid arthritis. Profiling relied on immunoSEQ multiplex PCR, and the TCRdb table lists in-frame clones only, not all of them. The data hold 15,000 to 20,000 clones, with over 70% observed a single time. Sample: CD8+ T cells sorted from blood. The receptors originated from a woman aged 50 to 65 in good health. Both conserved end residues are part of each CDR3. The order of the fields is V gene, J gene, clone size, D gene, CDR3 DNA, CDR3 protein. D genes are given only for firm matches. A row's size may be missing; if present it is once, few, many or a size class.

v_call: TRBV7-6; j_call: TRBJ2-7; clone_size: NA; d_call: NA; cdr3_nt: TGTGCCAGCAGCTTAGCCGGAGCAGAGGCCGAGCAGTACTTC; cdr3_aa: CASSLAGAEAEQYF
v_call: TRBV11-3; j_call: TRBJ2-6; clone_size: NA; d_call: NA; cdr3_nt: TGTGCCAGCAGCCCCGGAGGCAACGCTGCCGCTGGGGCCAACGTCCTGACTTTC; cdr3_aa: CASSPGGNAAAGANVLTF
v_call: TRBV29-1; j_call: TRBJ2-7; clone_size: NA; d_call: NA; cdr3_nt: TGCAGCGCAGAGGGGGGCCCCTACGAGCAGTACTTC; cdr3_aa: CSAEGGPYEQYF
v_call: TRBV7-8; j_call: TRBJ1-5; clone_size: NA; d_call: NA; cdr3_nt: TGTGCCAGCAGCCCGGGGGGGGGACATCAGCCCCAGCATTTT; cdr3_aa: CASSPGGGHQPQHF
v_call: TRBV7-7; j_call: TRBJ2-5; clone_size: NA; d_call: NA; cdr3_nt: TGTGCCAGCAGCCCAATAGCTTACCAAGAGACCCAGTACTTC; cdr3_aa: CASSPIAYQETQYF
v_call: TRBV10-3; j_call: TRBJ2-2; clone_size: NA; d_call: NA; cdr3_nt: TGTGCCATCCGGGGGGCCACCGGGGAGCTGTTTTTT; cdr3_aa: CAIRGATGELFF
v_call: TRBV4-1; j_call: TRBJ1-1; clone_size: NA; d_call: NA; cdr3_nt: TGCGCCAGCAGCCAACCGGACACCCTGGGCACTGAAGCTTTCTTT; cdr3_aa: CASSQPDTLGTEAFF
v_call: TRBV4-3; j_call: TRBJ2-3; clone_size: NA; d_call: NA; cdr3_nt: TGCGCCAGCAGCCGAGAACAGGGCGCAGATACGCAGTATTTT; cdr3_aa: CASSREQGADTQYF
v_call: TRBV4-3; j_call: TRBJ2-5; clone_size: NA; d_call: NA; cdr3_nt: TGCGCCAGCAGCCAGGTAGTAGGAGAGACCCAGTACTTC; cdr3_aa: CASSQVVGETQYF
v_call: TRBV2; j_call: TRBJ2-7; clone_size: NA; d_call: TRBD1; cdr3_nt: TGTGCCAGCAGAGACAGGGGACGCTACGAGCAGTACTTC; cdr3_aa: CASRDRGRYEQYF
v_call: TRBV2; j_call: TRBJ2-1; clone_size: NA; d_call: TRBD2; cdr3_nt: TGTGCCAGCAGAGCCGGAGGACTAGCGGGTTACAATGAGCAGTTCTTC; cdr3_aa: CASRAGGLAGYNEQFF
v_call: TRBV29-1; j_call: TRBJ1-1; clone_size: few; d_call: NA; cdr3_nt: TGCAGCGTTGTGGGGGTTGAAGCTTTCTTT; cdr3_aa: CSVVGVEAFF
v_call: TRBV9; j_call: TRBJ2-2; clone_size: NA; d_call: NA; cdr3_nt: TGTGCCAGCAGCCCTACCTCAGGGGAGCTGTTTTTT; cdr3_aa: CASSPTSGELFF
v_call: TRBV30; j_call: TRBJ2-3; clone_size: NA; d_call: TRBD2; cdr3_nt: TGTGCCTGGAGTCCCGGACTAGCGAGCACAGATACGCAGTATTTT; cdr3_aa: CAWSPGLASTDTQYF
v_call: TRBV7-8; j_call: TRBJ2-3; clone_size: NA; d_call: NA; cdr3_nt: TGTGCCAGCAGCGACGCGGCCGGAAGTACGCAGTATTTT; cdr3_aa: CASSDAAGSTQYF
v_call: TRBV13; j_call: TRBJ2-7; clone_size: NA; d_call: TRBD1; cdr3_nt: TGTGCCAGCAGCTTAGGGGACAGGGGCGAGCAGTACTTC; cdr3_aa: CASSLGDRGEQYF
v_call: TRBV11-2; j_call: TRBJ2-1; clone_size: NA; d_call: TRBD2; cdr3_nt: TGTGCCAGCAGCTTAGCGGGGGGGCACAATGAGCAGTTCTTC; cdr3_aa: CASSLAGGHNEQFF
v_call: TRBV11-2; j_call: TRBJ2-1; clone_size: NA; d_call: TRBD2; cdr3_nt: TGTGCCAGCAGCTTAGTAGGTAGCGGGAGAAATGAGCAGTTCTTC; cdr3_aa: CASSLVGSGRNEQFF
v_call: TRBV5-6; j_call: TRBJ2-5; clone_size: NA; d_call: NA; cdr3_nt: TGTGCCAGCAGCTTGGTGGGGGGGCAAGCACCCCCAGGAGAGACCCAGTACTTC; cdr3_aa: CASSLVGGQAPPGETQYF
v_call: TRBV7-9; j_call: TRBJ2-3; clone_size: NA; d_call: TRBD2; cdr3_nt: TGTGCCAGCAGCTTAGGGGCTAGCGGCAGCACAGATACGCAGTATTTT; cdr3_aa: CASSLGASGSTDTQYF
v_call: TRBV4-1; j_call: TRBJ2-5; clone_size: once; d_call: NA; cdr3_nt: TGCGCCAGCAGCCAGCATTCTAGGGGGGCCCAAGAGACCCAGTACTTC; cdr3_aa: CASSQHSRGAQETQYF
v_call: TRBV27; j_call: TRBJ2-5; clone_size: NA; d_call: NA; cdr3_nt: TGTGCCAGCAGTTTATACGGACATGACCAAGAGACCCAGTACTTC; cdr3_aa: CASSLYGHDQETQYF
v_call: TRBV2; j_call: TRBJ1-2; clone_size: NA; d_call: NA; cdr3_nt: TGTGCCAGCAGTGACGCGGACTCAGGTCTCTATGGCTACACCTTC; cdr3_aa: CASSDADSGLYGYTF
v_call: TRBV11-2; j_call: TRBJ2-1; clone_size: NA; d_call: TRBD1; cdr3_nt: TGTGCCAGCAGCCCACCTCGGACAGGGATCAATGAGCAGTTCTTC; cdr3_aa: CASSPPRTGINEQFF
v_call: TRBV27; j_call: TRBJ1-5; clone_size: NA; d_call: NA; cdr3_nt: TGTGCCAGCAGTTTATATGTCGATCAGCCCCAGCATTTT; cdr3_aa: CASSLYVDQPQHF
v_call: TRBV4-1; j_call: TRBJ1-4; clone_size: NA; d_call: NA; cdr3_nt: TGCGCCAGCAGCCAAGAGTTGGGGGGTATAAGTGAAAAACTGTTTTTT; cdr3_aa: CASSQELGGISEKLFF
v_call: TRBV7-9; j_call: TRBJ1-1; clone_size: NA; d_call: TRBD1; cdr3_nt: TGTGCCAGCAGCTTAGCGAAGGGGGCCGGGAACACTGAAGCTTTCTTT; cdr3_aa: CASSLAKGAGNTEAFF
v_call: TRBV4-3; j_call: TRBJ1-2; clone_size: NA; d_call: TRBD1; cdr3_nt: TGCGCCAGCAGCCGTGCAACCGGGACAGCAAATGGCTACACCTTC; cdr3_aa: CASSRATGTANGYTF
v_call: TRBV28; j_call: TRBJ2-5; clone_size: NA; d_call: NA; cdr3_nt: TGTGCCAGCAACCAAGCCCGGGGCCAGTACTTC; cdr3_aa: CASNQARGQYF
v_call: TRBV30; j_call: TRBJ2-1; clone_size: NA; d_call: NA; cdr3_nt: TGTGCCTGGAGCCCGACTTTTAGCTCCTACAATGAGCAGTTCTTC; cdr3_aa: CAWSPTFSSYNEQFF
v_call: TRBV4-2; j_call: TRBJ1-1; clone_size: NA; d_call: TRBD1; cdr3_nt: TGTGCCAGCAGCCAGGGGGACAGGGGCGCTGAAGCTTTCTTT; cdr3_aa: CASSQGDRGAEAFF
v_call: TRBV4-2; j_call: TRBJ2-7; clone_size: NA; d_call: NA; cdr3_nt: TGTGCCAGCAGCCAAGGGTCGAGACAGAGCGAGCAGTACTTC; cdr3_aa: CASSQGSRQSEQYF
v_call: TRBV4-1; j_call: TRBJ2-7; clone_size: NA; d_call: NA; cdr3_nt: TGCGCCAGCAGCCCGGAAGTGGGGCGAACCTACGAGCAGTACTTC; cdr3_aa: CASSPEVGRTYEQYF
v_call: TRBV28; j_call: TRBJ2-3; clone_size: NA; d_call: TRBD1; cdr3_nt: TGTGCCAGCAGTTTCGCGGACAGGGGGCTCACAGATACGCAGTATTTT; cdr3_aa: CASSFADRGLTDTQYF
v_call: TRBV5-1; j_call: TRBJ2-3; clone_size: NA; d_call: TRBD1; cdr3_nt: TGCGCCAGCAGCTTGGAGGGGGCCCGGTCAGATACGCAGTATTTT; cdr3_aa: CASSLEGARSDTQYF
v_call: TRBV23-1; j_call: TRBJ1-1; clone_size: NA; d_call: NA; cdr3_nt: TGCGCCAGCAGTCAAACGGGAGTAGGAGGACCTTACACGAAAAAGAACACTGAAGCTTTCTTT; cdr3_aa: CASSQTGVGGPYTKKNTEAFF
v_call: TRBV4-3; j_call: TRBJ2-7; clone_size: NA; d_call: NA; cdr3_nt: TGCGCCAGCAGCCAAGAAGTGGGTTACGAGCAGTACTTC; cdr3_aa: CASSQEVGYEQYF
v_call: TRBV27; j_call: TRBJ2-1; clone_size: NA; d_call: TRBD1; cdr3_nt: TGTGCCAGCAGTCCCGGACAGGGCTACAATGAGCAGTTCTTC; cdr3_aa: CASSPGQGYNEQFF
v_call: TRBV7-9; j_call: TRBJ2-5; clone_size: NA; d_call: TRBD1; cdr3_nt: TGTGCCAGCAGCAAGGACAGGGAAGAGACCCAGTACTTC; cdr3_aa: CASSKDREETQYF
v_call: TRBV7-3; j_call: TRBJ2-2; clone_size: NA; d_call: NA; cdr3_nt: TGTGCCAGCAAAGGTCCCGGGGAGCTGTTTTTT; cdr3_aa: CASKGPGELFF
v_call: TRBV19; j_call: TRBJ2-3; clone_size: NA; d_call: TRBD1; cdr3_nt: TGTGCCAGTAGTACCTCACCCGACAGGGATGACACAGATACGCAGTATTTT; cdr3_aa: CASSTSPDRDDTDTQYF